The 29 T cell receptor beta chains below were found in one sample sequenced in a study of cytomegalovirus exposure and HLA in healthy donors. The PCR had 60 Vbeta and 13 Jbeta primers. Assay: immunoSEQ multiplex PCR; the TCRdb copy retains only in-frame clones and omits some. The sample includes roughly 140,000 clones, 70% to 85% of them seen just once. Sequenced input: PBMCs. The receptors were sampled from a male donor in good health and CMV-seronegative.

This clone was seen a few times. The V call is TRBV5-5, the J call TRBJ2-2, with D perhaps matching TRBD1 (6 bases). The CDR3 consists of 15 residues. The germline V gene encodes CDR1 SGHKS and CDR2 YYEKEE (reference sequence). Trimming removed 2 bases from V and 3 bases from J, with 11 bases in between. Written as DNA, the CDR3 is TGTGCCAGCAGCTTTGAGGGACAATACACCGGGGAGCTGTTTTTT. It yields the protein CASSFEGQYTGELFF.

The CDR3 DNA sequence: TGTGCCAGTAGTACCACCGGGGAGTTCGGGCAGTACTTC. It codes for CASSTTGEFGQYF. The chain joins TRBV19 to TRBJ2-7, with D perhaps TRBD2 (5 bases). In germline, CDR1 is LNHDA, CDR2 SQIVND (reference sequence). The V gene lost 4 bases and the J gene lost 9 bases, with 16 bases spanning the gap. This CDR3 spans 13 amino acids.

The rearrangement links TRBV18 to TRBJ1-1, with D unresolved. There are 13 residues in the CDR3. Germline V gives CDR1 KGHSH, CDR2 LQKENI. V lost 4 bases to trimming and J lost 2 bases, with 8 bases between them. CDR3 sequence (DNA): TGTGCCAGCTCACGGGGAGTAAACACTGAAGCTTTCTTT. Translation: CASSRGVNTEAFF.

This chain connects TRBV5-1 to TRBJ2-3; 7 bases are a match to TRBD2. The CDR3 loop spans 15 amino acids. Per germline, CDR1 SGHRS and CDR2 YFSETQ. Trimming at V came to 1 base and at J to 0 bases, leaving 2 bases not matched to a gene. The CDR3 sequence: CASSLSGASTDTQYF. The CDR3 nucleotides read TGCGCCAGCAGCTTGAGCGGGGCTAGCACAGATACGCAGTATTTT.

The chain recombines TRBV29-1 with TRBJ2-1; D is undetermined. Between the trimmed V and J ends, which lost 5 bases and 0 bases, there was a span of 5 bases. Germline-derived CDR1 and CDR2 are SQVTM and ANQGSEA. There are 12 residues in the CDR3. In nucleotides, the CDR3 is TGCAGCGTTAGCGACTCCTACAATGAGCAGTTCTTC. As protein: CSVSDSYNEQFF.

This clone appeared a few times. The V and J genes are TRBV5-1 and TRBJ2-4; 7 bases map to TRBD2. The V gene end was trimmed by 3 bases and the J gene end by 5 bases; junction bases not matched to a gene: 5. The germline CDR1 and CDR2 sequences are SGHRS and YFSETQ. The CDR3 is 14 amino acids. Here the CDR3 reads CASSSGTIQNIQYF. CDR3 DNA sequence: TGCGCCAGCAGCTCGGGGACTATCCAAAACATTCAGTACTTC.

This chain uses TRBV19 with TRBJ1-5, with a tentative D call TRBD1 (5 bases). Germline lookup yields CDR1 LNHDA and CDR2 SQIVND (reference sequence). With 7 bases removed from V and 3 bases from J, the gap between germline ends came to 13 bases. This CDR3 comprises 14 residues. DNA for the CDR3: TGTGCCAGTACTCAGGGCGGACACAATCAGCCCCAGCATTTT. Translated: CASTQGGHNQPQHF.

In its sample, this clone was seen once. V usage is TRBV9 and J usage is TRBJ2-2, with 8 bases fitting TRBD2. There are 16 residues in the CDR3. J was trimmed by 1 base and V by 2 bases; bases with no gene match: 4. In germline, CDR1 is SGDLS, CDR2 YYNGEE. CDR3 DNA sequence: TGTGCCAGCAGCGTTGCGGGAGGTATGAACACCGGGGAGCTGTTTTTT. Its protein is CASSVAGGMNTGELFF.

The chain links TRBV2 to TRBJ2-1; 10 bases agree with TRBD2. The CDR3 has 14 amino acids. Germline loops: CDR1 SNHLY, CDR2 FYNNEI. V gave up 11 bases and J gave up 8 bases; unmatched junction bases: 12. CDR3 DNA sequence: TGTGCCTCCGGGAGGGGACTAGCGACGGATGAGCAGTTCTTC. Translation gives CASGRGLATDEQFF.

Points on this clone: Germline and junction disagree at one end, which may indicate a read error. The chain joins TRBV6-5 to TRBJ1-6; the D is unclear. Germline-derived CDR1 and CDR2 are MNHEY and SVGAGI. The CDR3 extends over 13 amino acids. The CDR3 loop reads CASSYSDLSLLHF. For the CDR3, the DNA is TGTGCCAGCAGTTACTCGGACTTGTCACTCCTCCACTTT.

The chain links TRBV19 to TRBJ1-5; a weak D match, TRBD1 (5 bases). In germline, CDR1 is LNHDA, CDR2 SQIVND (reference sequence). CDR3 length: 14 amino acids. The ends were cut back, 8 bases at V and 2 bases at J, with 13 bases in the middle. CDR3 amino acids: CASCAAGGNQPQHF. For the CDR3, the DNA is TGTGCCAGTTGCGCGGCGGGGGGCAATCAGCCCCAGCATTTT.

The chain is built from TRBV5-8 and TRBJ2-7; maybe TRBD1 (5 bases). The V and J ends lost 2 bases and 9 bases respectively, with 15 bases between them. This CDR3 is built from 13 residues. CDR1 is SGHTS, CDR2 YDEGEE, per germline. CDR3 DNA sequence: TGTGCCAGCAGCTTTATCCCTGGGGCAGGGCAGTACTTC. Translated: CASSFIPGAGQYF. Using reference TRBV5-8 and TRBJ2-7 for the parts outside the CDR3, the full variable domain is EAGVTQSPTHLIKTRGQQATLRCSPISGHTSVYWYQQALGLGLQFLLWYDEGEERNRGNFPPRFSGRQFPNYSSELNVNALELEDSALYLCASSFIPGAGQYFGPGTRLTVT.

CDR3 nucleotides: TGTGCCAGCAGGCCCGGGACAGGGGTTTATGGCTACACCTTC. Protein product: CASRPGTGVYGYTF. This chain joins TRBV27 and TRBJ1-2; TRBD1 matches 10 bases. The J segment lost 5 bases and the V segment lost 6 bases, leaving 6 bases of the junction unmatched. This CDR3 comprises 14 residues. In germline, CDR1 is MNHEY, CDR2 SMNVEV (reference sequence).

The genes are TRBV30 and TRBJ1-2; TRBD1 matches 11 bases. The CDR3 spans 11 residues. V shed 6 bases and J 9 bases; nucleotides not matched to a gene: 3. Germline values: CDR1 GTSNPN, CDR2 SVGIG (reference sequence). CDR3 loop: CACGTGGSYTF. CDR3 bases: TGTGCCTGCGGGACAGGGGGTAGCTACACCTTC.

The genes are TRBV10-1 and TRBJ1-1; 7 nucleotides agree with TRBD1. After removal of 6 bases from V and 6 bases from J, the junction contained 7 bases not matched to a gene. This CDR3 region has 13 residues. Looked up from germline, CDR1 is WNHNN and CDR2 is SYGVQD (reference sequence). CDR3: CASRDRQGSEAFF. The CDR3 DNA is TGCGCCAGCAGGGATCGACAGGGCTCTGAAGCTTTCTTT.

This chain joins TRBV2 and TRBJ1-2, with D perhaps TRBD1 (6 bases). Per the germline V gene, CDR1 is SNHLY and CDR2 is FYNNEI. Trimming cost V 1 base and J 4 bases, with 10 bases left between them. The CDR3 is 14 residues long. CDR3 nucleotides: TGTGCCAGCAGTGAAGAGACAGGCGGCTATGGCTACACCTTC. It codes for CASSEETGGYGYTF.

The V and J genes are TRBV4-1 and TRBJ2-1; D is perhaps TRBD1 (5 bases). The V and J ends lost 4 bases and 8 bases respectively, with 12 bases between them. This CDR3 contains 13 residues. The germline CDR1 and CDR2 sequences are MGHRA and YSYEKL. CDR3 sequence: CASSLTGFDEQFF. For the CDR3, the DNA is TGCGCCAGCAGCCTTACAGGATTTGATGAGCAGTTCTTC.

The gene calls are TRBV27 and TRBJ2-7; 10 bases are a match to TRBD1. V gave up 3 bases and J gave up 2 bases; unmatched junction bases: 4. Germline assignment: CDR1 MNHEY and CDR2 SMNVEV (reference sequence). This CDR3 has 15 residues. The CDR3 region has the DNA TGTGCCAGCAGTTTGGACAGGGGGTTTCCCTACGAGCAGTACTTC. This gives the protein CASSLDRGFPYEQYF.

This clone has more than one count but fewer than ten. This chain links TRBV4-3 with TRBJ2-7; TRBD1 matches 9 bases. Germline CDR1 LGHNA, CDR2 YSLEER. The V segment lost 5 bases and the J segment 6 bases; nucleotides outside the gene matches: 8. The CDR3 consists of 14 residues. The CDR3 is CASSFRDRAGEQYF. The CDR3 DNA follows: TGCGCCAGCAGCTTCCGGGACAGGGCGGGCGAGCAGTACTTC.

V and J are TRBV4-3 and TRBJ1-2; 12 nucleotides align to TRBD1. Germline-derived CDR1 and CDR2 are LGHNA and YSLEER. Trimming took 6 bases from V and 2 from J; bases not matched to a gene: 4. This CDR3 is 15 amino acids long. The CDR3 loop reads CASSRGTGGNYGYTF. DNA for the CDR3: TGCGCCAGCAGTCGCGGGACAGGGGGCAACTATGGCTACACCTTC.

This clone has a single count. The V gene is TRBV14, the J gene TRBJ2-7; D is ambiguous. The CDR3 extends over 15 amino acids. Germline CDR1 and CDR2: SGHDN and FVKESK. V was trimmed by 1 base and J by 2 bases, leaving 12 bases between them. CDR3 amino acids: CASSQGRGSAYEQYF. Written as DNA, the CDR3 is TGTGCCAGCAGCCAAGGCCGCGGCAGCGCCTACGAGCAGTACTTC. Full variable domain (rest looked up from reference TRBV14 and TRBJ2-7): EAGVTQFPSHSVIEKGQTVTLRCDPISGHDNLYWYRRVMGKEIKFLLHFVKESKQDESGMPNNRFLAERTGGTYSTLKVQPAELEDSGVYFCASSQGRGSAYEQYFGPGTRLTVT.

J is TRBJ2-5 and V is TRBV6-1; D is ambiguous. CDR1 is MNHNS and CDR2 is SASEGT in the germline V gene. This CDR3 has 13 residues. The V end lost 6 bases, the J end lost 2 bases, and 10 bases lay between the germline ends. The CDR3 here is CASRVVGQETQYF. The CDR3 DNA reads TGTGCCAGCAGGGTAGTCGGGCAAGAGACCCAGTACTTC.

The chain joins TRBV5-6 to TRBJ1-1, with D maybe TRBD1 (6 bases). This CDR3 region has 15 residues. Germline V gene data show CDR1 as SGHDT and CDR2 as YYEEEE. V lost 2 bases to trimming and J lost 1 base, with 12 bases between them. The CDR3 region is CASSFGQGWNTEAFF. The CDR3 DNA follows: TGTGCCAGCAGCTTCGGGCAGGGGTGGAACACTGAAGCTTTCTTT.

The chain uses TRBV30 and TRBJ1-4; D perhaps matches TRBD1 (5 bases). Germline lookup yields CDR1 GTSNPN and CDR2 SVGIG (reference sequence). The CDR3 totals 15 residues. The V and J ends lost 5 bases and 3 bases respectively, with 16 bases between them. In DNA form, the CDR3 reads TGTGCCTGGCTCCCCCCAGGGTCGGCTAATGAAAAACTGTTTTTT. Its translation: CAWLPPGSANEKLFF.

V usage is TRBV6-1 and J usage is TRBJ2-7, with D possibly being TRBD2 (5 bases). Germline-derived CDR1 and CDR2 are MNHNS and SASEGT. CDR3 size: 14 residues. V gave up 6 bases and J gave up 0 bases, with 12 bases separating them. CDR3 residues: CASRGAVLSYEQYF. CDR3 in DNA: TGTGCCAGCAGGGGAGCGGTCCTCTCCTACGAGCAGTACTTC.

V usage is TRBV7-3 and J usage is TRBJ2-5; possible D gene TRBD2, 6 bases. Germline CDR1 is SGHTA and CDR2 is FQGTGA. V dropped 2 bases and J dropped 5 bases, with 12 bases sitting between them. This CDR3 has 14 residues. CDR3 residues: CASSLPGVGETQYF. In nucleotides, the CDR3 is TGTGCCAGCAGCTTACCGGGAGTTGGGGAGACCCAGTACTTC.

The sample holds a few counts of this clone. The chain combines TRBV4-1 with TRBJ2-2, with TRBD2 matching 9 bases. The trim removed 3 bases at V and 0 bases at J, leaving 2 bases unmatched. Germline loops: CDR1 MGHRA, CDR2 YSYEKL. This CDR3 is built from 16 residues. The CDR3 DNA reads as TGCGCCAGCAGCCAGGGACTAGCCCCGAACACCGGGGAGCTGTTTTTT. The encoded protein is CASSQGLAPNTGELFF.

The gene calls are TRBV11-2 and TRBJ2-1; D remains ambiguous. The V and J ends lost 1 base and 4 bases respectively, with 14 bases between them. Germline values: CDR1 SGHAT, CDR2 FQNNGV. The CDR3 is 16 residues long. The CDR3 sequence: CASSLVLPLSYNEQFF. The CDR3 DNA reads TGTGCCAGCAGCTTAGTACTCCCCCTCTCTTACAATGAGCAGTTCTTC.

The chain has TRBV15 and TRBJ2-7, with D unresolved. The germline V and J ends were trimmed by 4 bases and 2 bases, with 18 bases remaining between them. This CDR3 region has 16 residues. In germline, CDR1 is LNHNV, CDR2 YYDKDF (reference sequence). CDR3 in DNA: TGTGCCACCAGCAAACTACCTGTTTTGTTCCCCTACGAGCAGTACTTC. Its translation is CATSKLPVLFPYEQYF.